The 16 T cell receptor beta chains in this list originate from one sample, sequenced in a study of T cell changes during pregnancy in multiple sclerosis. Only in-frame clones appear in the TCRdb table, and some are missing; sequencing was by immunoSEQ multiplex PCR. The sample contains about 61,000 clones, around 89% of which appear only once. The material was peripheral blood, obtained in the first trimester of pregnancy. The receptors shown here come from a female donor in good health, enrolled as a control in a pregnancy study.

The chain joins TRBV7-9 to TRBJ1-2; TRBD1 is a possible D gene (5 bases). With 5 bases removed from V and 6 bases from J, the gap between germline ends came to 10 bases. This CDR3 contains 12 residues. Germline V gene data show CDR1 as SEHNR and CDR2 as FQNEAQ (reference sequence). This CDR3 reads CASSRGGDGYTF. In nucleotides, the CDR3 is TGTGCCAGCAGCCGGGGGGGGGATGGCTACACCTTC. The full variable domain, its missing parts supplied by reference TRBV7-9 and TRBJ1-2, is DTGVSQNPRHKITKRGQNVTFRCDPISEHNRLYWYRQTLGQGPEFLTYFQNEAQLEKSRLLSDRFSAERPKGSFSTLEIQRTEQGDSAMYLCASSRGGDGYTFGSGTRLTVV.

V and J are TRBV10-3 and TRBJ2-3; the D is unclear. CDR3 length: 17 residues. V lost 4 bases to trimming and J lost 0 bases, with 17 bases between them. Looked up from germline, CDR1 is ENHRY and CDR2 is SYGVKD. The CDR3 is CAISVVGSESSTDTQYF. DNA of the CDR3: TGTGCCATCAGTGTGGTCGGGTCGGAGTCTAGCACAGATACGCAGTATTTT.

The chain joins TRBV6-5 to TRBJ1-1; TRBD1 agrees at 7 bases. The CDR3 is 12 amino acids. Trimming cost V 5 bases and J 8 bases; bases outside gene matches: 5. Germline-derived CDR1 and CDR2 are MNHEY and SVGAGI. The CDR3 region is CASSRQGREAFF. In DNA form, the CDR3 reads TGTGCCAGCAGTAGACAGGGACGGGAAGCTTTCTTT.

The chain employs TRBV7-6 and TRBJ2-2; D not certain. V was cut by 1 base and J by 1 base, with 10 bases left in between. The CDR3 has 16 residues. Germline V gene sequence: CDR1 SGHVS, CDR2 FNYEAQ. Written as DNA, the CDR3 is TGTGCCAGCAGCTTAGGAGGTGTGAAGAACACCGGGGAGCTGTTTTTT. Translation gives CASSLGGVKNTGELFF.

This sequence joins TRBV15 and TRBJ1-3; 7 bases are shared with TRBD1. In germline, CDR1 is LNHNV, CDR2 YYDKDF (reference sequence). Unmatched junction bases numbered 8, after V lost 5 bases and J lost 4 bases. The CDR3 extends over 15 amino acids. The CDR3 DNA is TGTGCCACCAGCGCGCGACAGGGCCTCGGAAACACCATATATTTT. Its protein is CATSARQGLGNTIYF.

The chain employs TRBV4-3 and TRBJ1-3; D remains unclear. Germline CDR1 is LGHNA and CDR2 is YSLEER. The CDR3 is 15 residues long. V lost 0 bases and J 0 bases, leaving 6 bases between the germline ends. The CDR3 DNA is TGCGCCAGCAGCCAAGACAGAAGCTCTGGAAACACCATATATTTT. It yields the protein CASSQDRSSGNTIYF.

This rearrangement joins TRBV5-4 to TRBJ2-7; D may be TRBD1 (5 bases). Looked up from germline, CDR1 is SGHNT and CDR2 is YYREEE (reference sequence). The CDR3 has 15 residues. Trimming took off 2 bases at V and 1 base at J, with 13 bases between the two ends. CDR3: CASSFKGVLSYEQYF. The CDR3 DNA reads TGTGCCAGCAGCTTTAAAGGGGTTTTGTCCTACGAGCAGTACTTC.

The CDR3 nucleotides read TGTGCCAGCAGTTTATGGGGGGGTATCGGCTACACCTTC. Encoded protein: CASSLWGGIGYTF. The chain combines TRBV27 with TRBJ1-2; TRBD1 is a possible D gene (5 bases). CDR3 length: 13 residues. The germline gives CDR1 MNHEY, CDR2 SMNVEV (reference sequence). With 1 base removed from V and 8 bases from J, the gap between germline ends came to 11 bases.

In this sample, this clone turned up once. The chain employs TRBV7-2 and TRBJ2-3, with D perhaps TRBD2 (7 bases). V lost 0 bases to trimming and J lost 3 bases, with 10 bases between them. The CDR3 spans 15 residues. The germline gives CDR1 SGHTA, CDR2 FQGNSA. As DNA, the CDR3 is TGTGCCAGCAGCTTAGCCGGGGGGCGGACAGATACGCAGTATTTT. Translation gives CASSLAGGRTDTQYF.

The rearrangement joins TRBV19 to TRBJ1-5; 9 bases are shared with TRBD1. This CDR3 comprises 18 residues. CDR1 LNHDA and CDR2 SQIVND come from the germline V gene (reference sequence). The trim removed 7 bases at V and 2 bases at J, leaving 15 bases unmatched. The CDR3 here is CASKYRTGAYEGNQPQHF. DNA of the CDR3: TGTGCCAGTAAGTACAGGACAGGGGCCTACGAGGGCAATCAGCCCCAGCATTTT.

The chain uses TRBV7-2 and TRBJ2-7, with TRBD1 matching 11 bases. CDR1 and CDR2 (germline): SGHTA, FQGNSA. CDR3 length: 16 residues. V dropped 0 bases and J dropped 6; count of bases not matched to a gene: 7. CDR3 region: CASSLAPGQGGREQYF. The CDR3 DNA sequence: TGTGCCAGCAGCTTAGCTCCGGGACAGGGGGGGCGCGAGCAGTACTTC.

V gene TRBV7-2 combines with J gene TRBJ2-1, with TRBD2 matching 9 bases. V lost 6 bases, J lost 2 bases, and 8 bases stayed unmatched. The CDR3 loop spans 16 amino acids. Germline V gene lookup returns CDR1 SGHTA and CDR2 FQGNSA. Here the CDR3 DNA reads TGTGCCAGCAGTCGGCGACTAGCGGACCCCTACAATGAGCAGTTCTTC. It encodes CASSRRLADPYNEQFF.

This rearrangement joins TRBV7-2 to TRBJ1-4; D is perhaps TRBD1 (6 bases). The CDR3 extends over 14 amino acids. The germline V gene encodes CDR1 SGHTA and CDR2 FQGNSA. The V and J ends lost 1 base and 8 bases respectively, with 11 bases between them. CDR3 nucleotides: TGTGCCAGCAGCTTAGGTCAGGGGACGGAAAAACTGTTTTTT. As protein: CASSLGQGTEKLFF.

The V call is TRBV5-6, the J call TRBJ1-2; D is ambiguous. CDR1 and CDR2 (germline): SGHDT, YYEEEE. The V end lost 0 bases, the J end lost 5 bases, and 5 bases lay between the germline ends. The length of the CDR3 is 12 residues. The chain's CDR3 is CASSLGTYGYTF. CDR3 nucleotide sequence: TGTGCCAGCAGCTTGGGCACATATGGCTACACCTTC.

This chain links TRBV9 with TRBJ1-3; D is undetermined. Germline lookup yields CDR1 SGDLS and CDR2 YYNGEE. V was pared by 3 bases and J by 3 bases, with 19 bases between. The CDR3 consists of 17 residues. CDR3 DNA sequence: TGTGCCAGCAGCGCGTCCCGCCCCGCCTCCAGTGGAAACACCATATATTTT. As protein: CASSASRPASSGNTIYF.

The chain couples TRBV20-1 to TRBJ2-5, with a possible D match to TRBD1 (6 bases). The germline V and J ends were trimmed by 5 bases and 4 bases, with 8 bases remaining between them. The CDR3 is 11 residues long. The germline gives CDR1 DFQATT, CDR2 SNEGSKA (reference sequence). As DNA, the CDR3 is TGCAGTGCTCTCAGGGGAGAGACCCAGTACTTC. It specifies CSALRGETQYF.